This T cell receptor (beta chain) was observed in a study of CD8 T cells in Susac syndrome. TCR beta sequencing covered blood CD8+ and CD4+ T cells. Controls were age- and sex-matched healthy donors. TEMRA cells were FACS-enriched, unlike CD8+ and CD4+ T cells, which were negatively isolated. RNA, at roughly 0.45 to 1 ug, was reverse transcribed with random hexamers. Amplification of the TCR beta CDR3 was carried out by immunoSEQ multiplex PCR, which spanned a total of 54 Vbeta and 13 Jbeta segments. TCRdb reprocessed the immunoSEQ multiplex PCR reads via MiXCR and lists one record per CDR3 protein. The repertoire holds around 140,000 distinct CDR3 sequences, with approximately 93% as singletons. V lost 7 bases and J 6 bases, leaving 20 bases between the germline ends. Germline CDR1 SNHLY, CDR2 FYNNEI. The CDR3 contains 15 residues.

The receptor was isolated from a human donor in good health. The V call is TRBV2, the J call TRBJ2-3; TRBD2 might be the D (6 bases). Material for sequencing was CD4+ T cells from PBMCs. CDR3 sequence (DNA): TGTGCCAGCACCCCGACTAGTCGCATAGCCGATACGCAGTATTTT. Protein sequence: CASTPTSRIADTQYF.